Following are 21 T cell receptor beta chains from one sample sequenced in a study of neurological immune-mediated disorders. In TCRdb, the 5' RACE reads were re-called with MiXCR into one record per CDR3 protein. The profile shows 39,000 or so distinct CDR3 sequences, nearly 5% of them singletons. Sequencing used CD4+ T cells from blood. The receptor set was obtained from a man between 18 and 29 years old in good health.

This clonotype was detected ten times or more. This chain joins TRBV5-1 and TRBJ1-1, with D possibly being TRBD1 (5 bases). The V and J ends lost 4 bases and 0 bases respectively, with 10 bases between them. Per the germline V gene, CDR1 is SGHRS and CDR2 is YFSETQ. The CDR3 contains 14 residues. The CDR3 region has the DNA TGCGCCAGCAGCAGGGGACGGGTGAACACTGAAGCTTTCTTT. It is translated as CASSRGRVNTEAFF. Using reference TRBV5-1 and TRBJ1-1 for the parts outside the CDR3, the full variable domain is KAGVTQTPRYLIKTRGQQVTLSCSPISGHRSVSWYQQTPGQGLQFLFEYFSETQRNKGNFPGRFSGRQFSNSRSEMNVSTLELGDSALYLCASSRGRVNTEAFFGQGTRLTVV.

This clonotype was counted many times. The junction differs from germline at one of its ends, possibly a read error. The chain employs TRBV5-1 and TRBJ2-5; D perhaps matches TRBD1 (5 bases). The V gene's germline CDR1 is SGHRS and CDR2 YFSETQ. This CDR3 is built from 15 residues. DNA for the CDR3: TGCGCCAGCACCTTGGGGCCATCCATCCAAGAGACCCAGTACTTC. This codes for CASTLGPSIQETQYF. Variable domain in full (rest from reference TRBV5-1 and TRBJ2-5): KAGVTQTPRYLIKTRGQQVTLSCSPISGHRSVSWYQQTPGQGLQFLFEYFSETQRNKGNFPGRFSGRQFSNSRSEMNVSTLELGDSALYLCASTLGPSIQETQYFGPGTRLLVL.

This clonotype was observed at least ten times. This rearrangement joins TRBV29-1 to TRBJ1-1, with D unresolved. The germline V gene has CDR1 SQVTM and CDR2 ANQGSEA. V was pared by 2 bases and J by 7 bases, with 11 bases between. This CDR3 is 12 amino acids long. CDR3 nucleotides: TGCAGCGTTGAATTGGTGTACGGTGAAGCTTTCTTT. It yields the protein CSVELVYGEAFF.

In its sample, this clonotype was seen many times. J is TRBJ1-1 and V is TRBV15; D possibly corresponds to TRBD1 (5 bases). Trimming left V 0 bases short and J 11 bases short, with 10 bases between. Germline V gene sequence: CDR1 LNHNV, CDR2 YYDKDF (reference sequence). CDR3 length: 12 amino acids. For the CDR3, the DNA is TGTGCCACCAGCAGAGATATAGGGGTTGCTTTCTTT. This sequence encodes CATSRDIGVAFF.

This clonotype was seen repeatedly, ten times or more. This sequence joins TRBV27 and TRBJ1-5, with D uncertain. This CDR3 region has 14 residues. V was cut by 6 bases and J by 3 bases, with 12 bases left in between. Looked up from germline, CDR1 is MNHEY and CDR2 is SMNVEV (reference sequence). DNA of the CDR3: TGTGCCAGCAGCTCAGGACCGATCAATCAGCCCCAGCATTTT. Its translation is CASSSGPINQPQHF.

This clonotype came up many times. V and J are TRBV29-1 and TRBJ1-2, with D tentatively TRBD1 (6 bases). Trimming removed 3 bases at V and 8 bases at J, with 25 bases between. This CDR3 spans 16 amino acids. Germline values: CDR1 SQVTM, CDR2 ANQGSEA. Here the CDR3 reads CSVDVQGIGVYGGYTF. CDR3 bases: TGCAGCGTTGATGTCCAGGGGATCGGGGTTTACGGCGGCTACACCTTC.

This clonotype was picked up many times. The chain couples TRBV5-5 to TRBJ2-3; D may be TRBD2 (6 bases). Germline V lookup: CDR1 SGHKS, CDR2 YYEKEE (reference sequence). V dropped 1 base and J dropped 6 bases, with 15 bases sitting between them. The CDR3 length is 15 residues. CDR3 in amino acids: CASSLLGLTSDTQYF. The CDR3 DNA reads as TGTGCCAGCAGCTTGTTGGGACTGACCTCCGATACGCAGTATTTT. Full variable domain (rest looked up from reference TRBV5-5 and TRBJ2-3): DAGVTQSPTHLIKTRGQQVTLRCSPISGHKSVSWYQQVLGQGPQFIFQYYEKEERGRGNFPDRFSARQFPNYSSELNVNALLLGDSALYLCASSLLGLTSDTQYFGPGTRLTVL.

The chain is built from TRBV5-1 and TRBJ2-3; either TRBD1 or TRBD2 may supply D (5 bases each). The CDR3 runs 16 residues. Germline V gene sequence: CDR1 SGHRS, CDR2 YFSETQ. V lost 2 bases and J 4 bases, leaving 17 bases between the germline ends. The CDR3, as DNA: TGCGCCAGCAGCTTCACGGGCCCCTCGGGGCCAGATACGCAGTATTTT. Its protein product is CASSFTGPSGPDTQYF.

This clonotype was recorded many times. V usage is TRBV7-3 and J usage is TRBJ2-2, with D perhaps being TRBD1 or TRBD2 (5 bases each). The CDR3 spans 14 residues. V lost 5 bases, J lost 7 bases, and 14 bases lay in between. Germline lookup yields CDR1 SGHTA and CDR2 FQGTGA. CDR3 sequence: CASSQNLRGGELFF. For the CDR3, the DNA is TGTGCCAGCAGCCAGAACCTGAGGGGCGGGGAGCTGTTTTTT.

This clonotype is categorized as medium-sized. V and J are TRBV5-1 and TRBJ2-3; TRBD1 aligns across 7 bases. This CDR3 comprises 15 residues. Germline CDR1 SGHRS, CDR2 YFSETQ. The V segment lost 3 bases and the J segment 2 bases; nucleotides outside the gene matches: 6. CDR3: CASSSDGQDTDTQYF. The CDR3 DNA sequence: TGCGCCAGCAGCTCGGACGGACAGGACACAGATACGCAGTATTTT.

This clonotype was seen ten or more times. The J gene is TRBJ1-1, the V gene TRBV5-1; no reliable D call. The germline V gene encodes CDR1 SGHRS and CDR2 YFSETQ. The length of the CDR3 is 15 residues. Trimming shortened V by 0 bases and J by 1 base, and 10 bases separated the two germline ends. The CDR3 here is CASSLVGVANTEAFF. In nucleotides, the CDR3 is TGCGCCAGCAGCTTGGTTGGGGTCGCGAACACTGAAGCTTTCTTT.

As to this clonotype: This may stem from a read error, because a much larger clone lies one nucleotide away. The rearrangement uses TRBV7-2 and TRBJ1-4; possibly TRBD1 for D (5 bases). V was cut by 6 bases and J by 8 bases, with 16 bases left in between. Germline-derived CDR1 and CDR2 are SGHTA and FQGNSA. The CDR3 has 14 amino acids. CDR3 loop: CASSRDGWEEKLFF. Here the CDR3 DNA reads TGTGCCAGCAGTCGGGACGGGTGGGAGGAAAAACTGTTTTTT.

This clonotype was seen ten or more times. J is TRBJ1-2 and V is TRBV5-5, with D possibly being TRBD1 (5 bases). V shed 4 bases and J shed 2 bases, with 15 bases lying between them. The CDR3 extends over 15 amino acids. CDR1 and CDR2 from the germline V gene are SGHKS and YYEKEE (reference sequence). The CDR3 loop is CASSADVWGNYGYTF. CDR3 DNA: TGTGCCAGCAGCGCCGACGTCTGGGGGAACTATGGCTACACCTTC.

This clonotype was observed at least ten times. The rearrangement joins TRBV7-2 to TRBJ2-3, with 7 nucleotides matching TRBD2. The CDR3 extends over 16 amino acids. V lost 1 base and J lost 0; bases outside the gene matches: 4. Germline-derived CDR1 and CDR2 are SGHTA and FQGNSA. DNA for the CDR3: TGTGCCAGCAGCTTAGGTCCGGGGGGAAGCACAGATACGCAGTATTTT. This sequence encodes CASSLGPGGSTDTQYF.

This clonotype was counted many times. The V gene is TRBV30, the J gene TRBJ2-3; 8 bases map to TRBD2. CDR3 size: 12 residues. Germline lookup yields CDR1 GTSNPN and CDR2 SVGIG (reference sequence). The DNA of the CDR3 is TGTGGTATTGCGGGGGGCGCAGATACGCAGTATTTT. It translates to CGIAGGADTQYF.

This clonotype has a count of ten or more. The V and J genes are TRBV10-3 and TRBJ2-3; no reliable D call. Germline V lookup: CDR1 ENHRY, CDR2 SYGVKD. The CDR3 contains 13 residues. V lost 2 bases to trimming and J lost 1 base, with 4 bases between them. CDR3 DNA: TGTGCCATCAGTGAGGCTGGCACAGATACGCAGTATTTT. This translates into CAISEAGTDTQYF.

The table lists this clonotype with many counts. The chain combines TRBV5-1 with TRBJ1-2, with D uncertain. V was shortened by 0 bases and J by 7 bases, with 10 bases between the two germline ends. This CDR3 is 13 amino acids long. CDR1 and CDR2 (germline): SGHRS, YFSETQ. DNA for the CDR3: TGCGCCAGCAGCTTGGACCAGGCTTCTGGCTACACCTTC. Residues: CASSLDQASGYTF. Looking up the rest from reference TRBV5-1 and TRBJ1-2 gives the full variable domain: KAGVTQTPRYLIKTRGQQVTLSCSPISGHRSVSWYQQTPGQGLQFLFEYFSETQRNKGNFPGRFSGRQFSNSRSEMNVSTLELGDSALYLCASSLDQASGYTFGSGTRLTVV.

This clonotype was seen at least ten times. The V and J genes are TRBV29-1 and TRBJ1-3; tentative D call: TRBD1 (5 bases). CDR1 is SQVTM, CDR2 ANQGSEA, per germline. The CDR3 is made up of 12 amino acids. V lost 4 bases and J lost 4, with 8 bases in between. The CDR3 coding sequence is TGCAGCGTTGCAGGGACGGGAAACACCATATATTTT. Amino acids: CSVAGTGNTIYF.

This clonotype was counted at least ten times. V gene TRBV5-1 combines with J gene TRBJ2-1, with 13 bases fitting TRBD2. CDR3 size: 16 residues. V dropped 4 bases and J dropped 10; count of bases not matched to a gene: 11. Looked up from germline, CDR1 is SGHRS and CDR2 is YFSETQ. CDR3 in amino acids: CASSTDWGLAGREQFF. The DNA of the CDR3 is TGCGCCAGCAGCACAGACTGGGGACTAGCGGGGCGGGAGCAGTTCTTC.

This clonotype came up many times. The chain joins TRBV7-9 to TRBJ2-7; 9 nucleotides line up with TRBD1. The CDR3 runs to 14 residues. V shed 6 bases, J shed 1 base, and the junction held 4 bases outside the gene matches. Germline CDR1 is SEHNR and CDR2 is FQNEAQ (reference sequence). CDR3 DNA sequence: TGTGCCAGCAGTTCCGGGACAGGGTCCTACGAGCAGTACTTC. It is translated as CASSSGTGSYEQYF.

This clonotype came up many times. CDR3 bases: TGTGCCAGCTCAAATATTGCAGGTTTGGGGAATCAGCCCCAGCATTTT. Protein sequence: CASSNIAGLGNQPQHF. This chain links TRBV18 with TRBJ1-5; no clear D. V lost 5 bases to trimming and J lost 4 bases, with 18 bases between them. Per germline, CDR1 KGHSH and CDR2 LQKENI. The CDR3 is made up of 16 amino acids.